Each of the 5 T cell receptor beta chains below was sequenced from the same sample in a study of cytomegalovirus exposure and HLA in healthy donors. 13 Jbeta primers and 60 Vbeta primers were used for the PCR. TCRdb's table, derived via immunoSEQ multiplex PCR, lists solely in-frame clones and lacks some. The sample shows approximately 170,000 clones, about 85% of them seen only once. The sample was PBMCs. Receptor source: a boy aged 2 to 10 in good health and CMV-seronegative.

This sequence joins TRBV18 and TRBJ2-7; tentatively, D is TRBD1 (6 bases). CDR3 length: 13 residues. The germline V gene encodes CDR1 KGHSH and CDR2 LQKENI. The ends were cut back, 4 bases at V and 4 bases at J, with 11 bases in the middle. In DNA form, the CDR3 reads TGTGCCAGCTCACTTAAACAGGGTTACGAGCAGTACGTC. Amino acids: CASSLKQGYEQYV.

In nucleotides, the CDR3 is TGTGCCAGCAGTTTAATAGGGGGGGACTCTGGGGCCAACGTCCTGACTTTC. Its protein is CASSLIGGDSGANVLTF. The chain recombines TRBV28 with TRBJ2-6; weak D call: TRBD2 (7 bases). The germline V gene has CDR1 MDHEN and CDR2 SYDVKM. V lost 2 bases, J lost 0 bases, and 11 bases lay in between. The CDR3 covers 17 residues.

The rearrangement uses TRBV30 and TRBJ1-5; D remains ambiguous. V shed 0 bases and J shed 4 bases, with 7 bases lying between them. This CDR3 is built from 13 residues. The germline CDR1 and CDR2 sequences are GTSNPN and SVGIG (reference sequence). The CDR3 protein is CAWSVEVNQPQHF. The CDR3 nucleotides read TGTGCCTGGAGTGTAGAGGTGAATCAGCCCCAGCATTTT.

CDR3 DNA sequence: TGCAGCGTGACGGGACTAGCGGGGTTAAGCTCCTACAATGAGCAGTTCTTC. Translation: CSVTGLAGLSSYNEQFF. This chain links TRBV29-1 with TRBJ2-1; TRBD2 matches at 13 bases. Germline V gene sequence: CDR1 SQVTM, CDR2 ANQGSEA. Losses at the gene ends were 6 bases for V and 0 bases for J; bases not matched to a gene: 8. The CDR3 contains 17 residues.

The rearrangement uses TRBV2 and TRBJ1-1; D gene ambiguous. CDR1 is SNHLY and CDR2 is FYNNEI in the germline V gene. V was cut by 6 bases and J by 0 bases, with 14 bases left in between. The CDR3 extends over 15 amino acids. In DNA, the CDR3 is TGTGCCAGCAGGGGCATAGTTCCGTTGAACACTGAAGCTTTCTTT. It specifies CASRGIVPLNTEAFF.